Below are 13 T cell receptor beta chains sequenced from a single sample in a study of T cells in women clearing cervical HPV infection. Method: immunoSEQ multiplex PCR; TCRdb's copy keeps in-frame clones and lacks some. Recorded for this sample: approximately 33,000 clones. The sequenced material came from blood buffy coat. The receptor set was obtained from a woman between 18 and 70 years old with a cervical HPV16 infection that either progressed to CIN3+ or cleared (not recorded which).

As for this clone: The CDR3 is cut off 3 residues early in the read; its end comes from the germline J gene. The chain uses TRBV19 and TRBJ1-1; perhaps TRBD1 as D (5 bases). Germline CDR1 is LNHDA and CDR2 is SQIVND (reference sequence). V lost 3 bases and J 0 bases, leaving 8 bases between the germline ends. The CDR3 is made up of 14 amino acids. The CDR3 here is CASSIGQMNTEAFF. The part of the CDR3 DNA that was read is TGTGCCAGTAGTATCGGACAAATGAACACTGAA.

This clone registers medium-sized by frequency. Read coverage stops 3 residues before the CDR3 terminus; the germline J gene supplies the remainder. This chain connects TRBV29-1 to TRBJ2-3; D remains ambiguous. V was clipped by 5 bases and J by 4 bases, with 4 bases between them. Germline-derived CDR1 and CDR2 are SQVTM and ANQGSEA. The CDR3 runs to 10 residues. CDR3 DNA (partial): TGCAGCGTTCCCGCAGATACG. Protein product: CSVPADT. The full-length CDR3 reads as CSVPADTQYF.

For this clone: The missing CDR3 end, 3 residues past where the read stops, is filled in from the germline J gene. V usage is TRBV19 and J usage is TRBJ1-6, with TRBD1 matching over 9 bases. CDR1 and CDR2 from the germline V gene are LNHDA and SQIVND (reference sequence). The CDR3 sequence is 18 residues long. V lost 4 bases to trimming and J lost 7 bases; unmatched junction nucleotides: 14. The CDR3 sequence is CASSNRQGDQNRNSPLHF. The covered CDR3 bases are TGTGCCAGTAGTAACCGACAGGGGGACCAGAATAGAAATTCACCC.

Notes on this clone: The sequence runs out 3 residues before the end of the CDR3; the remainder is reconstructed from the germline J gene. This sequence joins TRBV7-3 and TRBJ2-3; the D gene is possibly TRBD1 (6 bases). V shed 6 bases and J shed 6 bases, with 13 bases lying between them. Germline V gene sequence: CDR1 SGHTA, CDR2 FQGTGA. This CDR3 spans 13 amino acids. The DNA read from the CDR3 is TGTGCCAGCAGTTCTACAGGGTGGGATACG. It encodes CASSSTGWDT. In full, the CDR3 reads CASSSTGWDTQYF.

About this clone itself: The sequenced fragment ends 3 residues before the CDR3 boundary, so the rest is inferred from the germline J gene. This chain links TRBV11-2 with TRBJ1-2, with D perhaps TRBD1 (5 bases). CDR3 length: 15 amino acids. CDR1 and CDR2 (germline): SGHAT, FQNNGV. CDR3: CASSLPVRGSYDYTF. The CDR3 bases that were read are TGTGCCAGCAGCCTCCCGGTAAGGGGCTCCTACGAC.

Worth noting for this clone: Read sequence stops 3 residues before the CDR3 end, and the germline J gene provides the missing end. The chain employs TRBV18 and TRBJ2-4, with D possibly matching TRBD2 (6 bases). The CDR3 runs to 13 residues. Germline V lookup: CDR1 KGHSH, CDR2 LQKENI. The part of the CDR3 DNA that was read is TGTGCCAGCTCGGAGGGGTTGAACTATGGT. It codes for CASSEGLNYG. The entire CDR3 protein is CASSEGLNYGQYF. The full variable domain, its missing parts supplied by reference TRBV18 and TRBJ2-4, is NAGVMQNPRHLVRRRGQEARLRCSPMKGHSHVYWYRQLPEEGLKFMVYLQKENIIDESGMPKERFSAEFPKEGPSILRIQQVVRGDSAAYFCASSEGLNYGQYFGAGTRLSVL.

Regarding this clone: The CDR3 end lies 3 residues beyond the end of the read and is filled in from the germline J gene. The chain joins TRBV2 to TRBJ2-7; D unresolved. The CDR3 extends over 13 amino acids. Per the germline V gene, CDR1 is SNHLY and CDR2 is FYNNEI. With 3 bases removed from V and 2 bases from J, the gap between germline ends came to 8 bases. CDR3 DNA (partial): TGTGCCAGCAGTGACCCTGTTACCTACGAG. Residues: CASSDPVTYE. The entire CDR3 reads CASSDPVTYEQYF.

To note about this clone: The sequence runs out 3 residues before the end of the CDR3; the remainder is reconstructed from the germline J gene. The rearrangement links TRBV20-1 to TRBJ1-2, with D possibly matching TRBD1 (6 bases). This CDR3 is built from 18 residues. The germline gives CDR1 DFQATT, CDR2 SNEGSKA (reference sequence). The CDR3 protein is CSARGPSLAGGRLDTYTF. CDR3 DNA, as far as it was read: TGCAGTGCTAGAGGTCCATCTCTGGCGGGGGGGCGTTTAGATACC.

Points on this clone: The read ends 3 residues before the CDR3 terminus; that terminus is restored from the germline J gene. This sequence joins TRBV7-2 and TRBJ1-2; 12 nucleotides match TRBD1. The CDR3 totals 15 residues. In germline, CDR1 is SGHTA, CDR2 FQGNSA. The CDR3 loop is CASSAGQGARETYTF. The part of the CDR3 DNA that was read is TGTGCCAGCAGCGCGGGACAGGGGGCCCGGGAGACC.

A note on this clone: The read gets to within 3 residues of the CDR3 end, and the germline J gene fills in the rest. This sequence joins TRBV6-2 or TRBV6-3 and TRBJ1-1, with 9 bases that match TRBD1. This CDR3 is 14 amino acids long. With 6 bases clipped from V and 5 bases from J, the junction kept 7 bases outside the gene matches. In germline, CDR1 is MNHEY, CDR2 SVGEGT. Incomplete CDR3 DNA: TGTGCCAGCAGGGTACAGGGGGCTGGAACTGAA. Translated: CASRVQGAGTE. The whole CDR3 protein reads CASRVQGAGTEAFF.

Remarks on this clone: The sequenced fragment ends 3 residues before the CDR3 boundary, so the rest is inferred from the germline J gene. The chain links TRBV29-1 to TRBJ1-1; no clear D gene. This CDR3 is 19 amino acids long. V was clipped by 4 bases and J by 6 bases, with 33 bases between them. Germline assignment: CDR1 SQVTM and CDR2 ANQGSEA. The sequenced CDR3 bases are TGCAGCGTTGTCAACAAACCCTATGTCGGCTGGAGTACAAGGGCTGAA. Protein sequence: CSVVNKPYVGWSTRAE. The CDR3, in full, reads CSVVNKPYVGWSTRAEAFF.

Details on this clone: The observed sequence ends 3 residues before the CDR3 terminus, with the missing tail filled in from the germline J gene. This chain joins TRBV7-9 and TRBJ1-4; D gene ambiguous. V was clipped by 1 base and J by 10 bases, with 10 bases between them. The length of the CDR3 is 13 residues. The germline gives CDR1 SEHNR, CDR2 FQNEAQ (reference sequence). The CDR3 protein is CASSLVEHSKLFF. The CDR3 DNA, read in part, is TGTGCCAGCAGCTTAGTTGAGCATTCAAAA.

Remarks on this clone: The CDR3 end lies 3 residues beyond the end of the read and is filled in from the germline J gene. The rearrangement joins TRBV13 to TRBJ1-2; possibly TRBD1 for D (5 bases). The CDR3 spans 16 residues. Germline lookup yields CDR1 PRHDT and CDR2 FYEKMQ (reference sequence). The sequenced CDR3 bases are TGTGCCAGCAGCCAAACCGGGACTAGCGGTAACAATGAC. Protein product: CASSQTGTSGNND. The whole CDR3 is CASSQTGTSGNNDYTF.